What follows are 10 T cell receptor beta chains derived from one specimen sequenced in a study of T cells in Graves' hyperthyroidism and ophthalmopathy. Amplified TCR beta CDR3 regions came from RNA transcripts. HTBI primers were used for first-round RT-PCR of the TCR CDR3. Each CDR3 protein gets one entry after TCRdb re-called the multiplex PCR reads with MiXCR. The profile shows about 840,000 distinct CDR3 sequences, roughly 40% of them singletons. The sequencing sample was made of blood. The source of these receptors is a man younger than 35 with Graves' hyperthyroidism.

This clonotype showed up just once. With a much larger clone just one base away, this may be a read error. The chain employs TRBV9 and TRBJ1-5, with no clear D. The CDR3 contains 15 residues. The germline V gene encodes CDR1 SGDLS and CDR2 YYNGEE. The CDR3 here is CAGSVSGLTGQPQHF. The CDR3 DNA sequence: TGTGCCGGCAGCGTAAGCGGGTTGACGGGTCAGCCCCAGCATTTT.

CDR3 loop: CAISEGAGASYEQYF. In nucleotides, the CDR3 is TGTGCCATCAGTGAAGGGGCAGGGGCGTCCTACGAGCAGTACTTC. The chain employs TRBV10-3 and TRBJ2-7; tentatively, D is TRBD1 (6 bases). CDR1 and CDR2 (germline): ENHRY, SYGVKD. The CDR3 is 15 amino acids. V lost 3 bases to trimming and J lost 1 base, with 13 bases between them.

There are many counts of this clonotype. This chain links TRBV2 with TRBJ2-2, with D unresolved. The germline V and J ends were trimmed by 7 bases and 11 bases, with 14 bases remaining between them. The CDR3 is 12 residues long. Looked up from germline, CDR1 is SNHLY and CDR2 is FYNNEI. In nucleotides, the CDR3 is TGTGCCAGCACCGCAAGATCGAGAGAGCTGTTTTTT. Translating it yields CASTARSRELFF.

A word on this clonotype: One base away lies a much larger clone, so this may be a sequencing read error. The chain has TRBV6-5 and TRBJ1-2, with TRBD1 identical over 7 bases. CDR1 and CDR2 (germline): MNHEY, SVGAGI. CDR3 length: 13 residues. This CDR3 is CTSSYGTAYGYTF. CDR3 nucleotide sequence: TGTACCAGCAGTTACGGGACAGCTTATGGCTACACCTTC.

V gene TRBV29-1 combines with J gene TRBJ2-7; TRBD1 or TRBD2 may be the D gene (6 bases each). V shed 1 base and J shed 7 bases, with 14 bases lying between them. Germline loops: CDR1 SQVTM, CDR2 ANQGSEA. The CDR3 length is 13 residues. The CDR3 coding sequence is TGCAGCGTTGAAGCGGGGGCAACCAATGAGCAGTACTTC. Protein sequence: CSVEAGATNEQYF.

The DNA of the CDR3 is TGTGCCAGCAGTGAGGGTCGGGTAGCCTACGAGCAGTACTTC. Protein: CASSEGRVAYEQYF. This rearrangement joins TRBV2 to TRBJ2-7; D gene ambiguous. The CDR3 length is 14 residues. Germline CDR1 and CDR2: SNHLY and FYNNEI. Trimming left V 3 bases short and J 2 bases short, with 11 bases between.

The chain uses TRBV25-1 and TRBJ2-5; TRBD1 aligns across 10 bases. CDR1 and CDR2 from the germline V gene are MGHDK and SYGVNS. This CDR3 region has 16 residues. Trimming took 2 bases from V and 3 from J; bases not matched to a gene: 6. The CDR3 region is CASSERPGQGKETQYF. Written as DNA, the CDR3 is TGTGCCAGCAGTGAACGGCCGGGACAGGGGAAAGAGACCCAGTACTTC.

This sequence joins TRBV7-2 and TRBJ2-5; perhaps TRBD1 as D (6 bases). The CDR3 consists of 14 residues. The V gene's germline CDR1 is SGHTA and CDR2 FQGNSA. V lost 5 bases to trimming and J lost 4 bases, with 14 bases between them. DNA for the CDR3: TGTGCCAGCAGCCGCCGCCTCAGGGGAGAGACCCAGTACTTC. Translation: CASSRRLRGETQYF.

This clonotype was counted ten times or more. Sequence at one end of the junction differs from germline and may be a read error. CDR3 nucleotides: TGTGCCAGCAATGATGGATACGAGCAGTACTTC. It codes for CASNDGYEQYF. The chain carries TRBV5-1 and TRBJ2-7; the D is unclear. This CDR3 has 11 amino acids. Germline V CDR1 and CDR2: SGHRS, YFSETQ. Complete variable domain (other parts from reference TRBV5-1 and TRBJ2-7): KAGVTQTPRYLIKTRGQQVTLSCSPISGHRSVSWYQQTPGQGLQFLFEYFSETQRNKGNFPGRFSGRQFSNSRSEMNVSTLELGDSALYLCASNDGYEQYFGPGTRLTVT.

In regard to this clonotype: One end of the junction does not line up with germline, which may come from a read error. The chain couples TRBV4-1 to TRBJ1-2; maybe TRBD1 (6 bases). This CDR3 has 15 residues. Germline values: CDR1 MGHRA, CDR2 YSYEKL. The CDR3 reads CAGSQDSLQGYGYTF. The DNA for the CDR3 is TGCGCCGGCAGCCAAGATAGCCTCCAGGGGTATGGCTACACCTTC.